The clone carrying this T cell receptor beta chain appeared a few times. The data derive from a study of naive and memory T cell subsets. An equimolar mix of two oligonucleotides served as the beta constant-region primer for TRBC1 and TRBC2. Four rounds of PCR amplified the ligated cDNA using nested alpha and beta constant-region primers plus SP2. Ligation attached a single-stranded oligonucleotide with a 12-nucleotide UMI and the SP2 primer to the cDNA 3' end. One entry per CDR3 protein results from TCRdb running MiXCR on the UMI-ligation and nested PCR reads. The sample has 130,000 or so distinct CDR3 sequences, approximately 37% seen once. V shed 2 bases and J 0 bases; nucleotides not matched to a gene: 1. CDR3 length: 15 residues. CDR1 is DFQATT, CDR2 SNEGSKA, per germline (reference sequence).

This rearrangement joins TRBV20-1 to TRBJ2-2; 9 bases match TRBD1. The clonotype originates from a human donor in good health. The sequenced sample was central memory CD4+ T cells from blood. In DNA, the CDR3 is TGCAGTGCTAGACGACAGGGGGCGAACACCGGGGAGCTGTTTTTT. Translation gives CSARRQGANTGELFF.